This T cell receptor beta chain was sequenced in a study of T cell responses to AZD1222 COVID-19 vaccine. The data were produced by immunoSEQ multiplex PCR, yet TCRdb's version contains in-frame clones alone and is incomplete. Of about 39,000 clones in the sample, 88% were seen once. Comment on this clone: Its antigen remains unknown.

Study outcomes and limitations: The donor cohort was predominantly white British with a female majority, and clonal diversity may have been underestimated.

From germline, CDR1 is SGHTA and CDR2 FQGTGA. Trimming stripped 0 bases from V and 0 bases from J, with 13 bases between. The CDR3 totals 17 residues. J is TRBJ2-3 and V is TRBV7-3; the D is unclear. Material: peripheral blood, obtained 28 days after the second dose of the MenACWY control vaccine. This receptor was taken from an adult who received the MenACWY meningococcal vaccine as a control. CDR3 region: CASSLTGPALSTDTQYF. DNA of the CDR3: TGTGCCAGCAGCTTAACCGGGCCTGCTCTTAGCACAGATACGCAGTATTTT.